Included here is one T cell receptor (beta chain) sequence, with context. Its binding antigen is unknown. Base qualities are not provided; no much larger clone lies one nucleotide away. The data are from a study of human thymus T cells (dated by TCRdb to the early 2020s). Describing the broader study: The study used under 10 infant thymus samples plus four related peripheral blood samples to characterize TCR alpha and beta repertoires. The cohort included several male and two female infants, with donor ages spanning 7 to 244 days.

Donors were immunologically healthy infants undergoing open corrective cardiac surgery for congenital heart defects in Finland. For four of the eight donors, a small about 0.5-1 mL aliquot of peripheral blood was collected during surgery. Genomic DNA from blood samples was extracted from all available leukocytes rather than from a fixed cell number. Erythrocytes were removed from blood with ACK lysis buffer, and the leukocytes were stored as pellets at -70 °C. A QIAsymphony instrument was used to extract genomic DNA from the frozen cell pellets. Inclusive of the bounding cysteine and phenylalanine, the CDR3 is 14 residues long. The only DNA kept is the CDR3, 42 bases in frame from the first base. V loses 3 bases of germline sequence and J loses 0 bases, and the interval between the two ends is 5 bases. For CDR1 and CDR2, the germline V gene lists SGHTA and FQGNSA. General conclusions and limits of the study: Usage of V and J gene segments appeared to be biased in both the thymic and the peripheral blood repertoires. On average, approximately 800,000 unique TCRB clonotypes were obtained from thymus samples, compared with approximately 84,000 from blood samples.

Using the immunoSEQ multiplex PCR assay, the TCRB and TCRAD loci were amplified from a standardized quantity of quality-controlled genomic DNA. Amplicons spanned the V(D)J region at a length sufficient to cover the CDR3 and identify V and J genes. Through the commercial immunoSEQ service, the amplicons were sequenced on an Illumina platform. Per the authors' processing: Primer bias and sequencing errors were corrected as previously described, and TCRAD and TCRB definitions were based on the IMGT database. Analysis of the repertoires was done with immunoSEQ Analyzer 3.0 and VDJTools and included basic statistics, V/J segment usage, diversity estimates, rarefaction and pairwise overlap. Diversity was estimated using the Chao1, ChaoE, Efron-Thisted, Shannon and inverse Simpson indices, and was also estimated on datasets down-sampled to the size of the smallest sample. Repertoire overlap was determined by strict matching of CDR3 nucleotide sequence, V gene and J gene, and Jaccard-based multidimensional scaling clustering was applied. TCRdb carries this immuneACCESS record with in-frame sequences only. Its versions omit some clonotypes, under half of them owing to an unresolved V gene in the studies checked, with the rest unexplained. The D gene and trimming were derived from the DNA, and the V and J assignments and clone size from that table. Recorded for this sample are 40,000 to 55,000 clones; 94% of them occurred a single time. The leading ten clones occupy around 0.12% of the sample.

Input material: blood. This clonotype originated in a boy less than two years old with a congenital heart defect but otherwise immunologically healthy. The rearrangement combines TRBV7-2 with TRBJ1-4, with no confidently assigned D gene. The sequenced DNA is TGTGCCAGCAGCTTTGGGACAACTAATGAAAAACTGTTTTTT. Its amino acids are CASSFGTTNEKLFF. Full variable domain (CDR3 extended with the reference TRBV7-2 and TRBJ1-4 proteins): GAGVSQSPSNKVTEKGKDVELRCDPISGHTALYWYRQSLGQGLEFLIYFQGNSAPDKSGLPSDRFSAERTGGSVSTLTIQRTQQEDSAVYLCASSFGTTNEKLFFGSGTQLSVL.